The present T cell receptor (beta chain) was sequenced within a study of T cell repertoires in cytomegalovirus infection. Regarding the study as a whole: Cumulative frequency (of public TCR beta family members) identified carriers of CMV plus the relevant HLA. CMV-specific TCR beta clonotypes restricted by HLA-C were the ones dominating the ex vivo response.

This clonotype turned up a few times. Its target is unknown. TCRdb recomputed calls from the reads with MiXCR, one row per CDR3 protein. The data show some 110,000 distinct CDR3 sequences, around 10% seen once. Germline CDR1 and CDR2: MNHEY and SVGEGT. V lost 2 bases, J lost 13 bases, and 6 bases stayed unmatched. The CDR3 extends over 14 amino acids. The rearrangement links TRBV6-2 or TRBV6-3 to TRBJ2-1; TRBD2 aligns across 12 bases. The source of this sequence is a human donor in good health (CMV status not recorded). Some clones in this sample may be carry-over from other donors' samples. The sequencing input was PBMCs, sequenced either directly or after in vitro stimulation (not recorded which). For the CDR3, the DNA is TGTGCCAGCAGTTACGGCGTGACTAGCGGGAGACAGTTCTTC. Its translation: CASSYGVTSGRQFF.